These 15 T cell receptor beta chains came from one sample sequenced in a study of CXCR3-negative and CXCR3-positive naive CD8 T cells. Broader study findings: Naive cells that were CXCR3-positive had more hydrophobic TRB CDR3s (compared with CXCR3-negative naive cells).

For these TCRs, the target antigens are not known. In preparing the TRB cDNA libraries, 5' RACE with UMI labels was used. TCRdb re-called the 5' RACE reads and catalogs CDR3 proteins one per entry, DNA excluded. The sample holds just under 90,000 distinct CDR3 sequences. The specimen was naive CXCR3+ CD8+ T cells from blood. As for subset: CD45RO-CCR7+CD27+CD95- naive CD8+ T cells expressing CXCR3 (TNR3+). These receptors all come from a human donor in good health. Some clones in this sample may be carry-over from other donors' samples.

The gene calls are TRBV3-1 and TRBJ2-1; TCRdb gives TRBD2 as the D gene, but with no DNA this cannot be confirmed. The CDR3 runs to 18 residues. Germline-derived CDR1 and CDR2 are LGHDT and YNNKEL (reference sequence). The CDR3 loop reads CASSQDGLAGGPDNEQFF.

The chain carries TRBV4-2 and TRBJ2-7. This CDR3 has 14 residues. Germline-derived CDR1 and CDR2 are LGHNA and YNFKEQ. The CDR3 sequence is CASSARLSSYEQYF.

The chain is built from TRBV20-1 and TRBJ2-1. CDR1 is DFQATT and CDR2 is SNEGSKA in the germline V gene (reference sequence). The CDR3 covers 16 residues. CDR3 sequence: CSARGQETPLYNEQFF.

This chain joins TRBV6-5 and TRBJ2-1; TCRdb gives TRBD1 as the D gene, but with no DNA this cannot be confirmed. The germline gives CDR1 MNHEY, CDR2 SVGAGI. The CDR3 totals 13 residues. The CDR3: CASSWGTGNEQFF.

The rearrangement joins TRBV29-1 to TRBJ2-3; absent DNA, TCRdb's TRBD2 call cannot be checked. The germline V gene encodes CDR1 SQVTM and CDR2 ANQGSEA. The CDR3 sequence is 12 residues long. The CDR3 region is CSSGSAGGQRNF.

This chain joins TRBV6-6 and TRBJ2-7; TCRdb calls TRBD2, which cannot be checked without DNA. Germline CDR1 reads MNHNY; CDR2 reads SVGAGI (reference sequence). The CDR3 length is 13 residues. The chain's CDR3 is CASGRGLSYEQYF.

The chain joins TRBV6-6 to TRBJ1-5. The CDR3 is 13 amino acids. The germline gives CDR1 MNHNY, CDR2 SVGAGI (reference sequence). CDR3 amino acids: CASTLGVNQPQHF.

The chain couples TRBV28 to TRBJ1-5; without DNA, the TCRdb call of TRBD1 cannot be checked. The CDR3 totals 12 residues. In germline, CDR1 is MDHEN, CDR2 SYDVKM. The CDR3: CASSIDRREAHF.

The chain recombines TRBV4-3 with TRBJ2-7; TCRdb picks TRBD2, but there is no DNA to check that call. Germline V gives CDR1 LGHNA, CDR2 YSLEER. This CDR3 spans 16 amino acids. CDR3: CASSGIAGGQVYEQYF.

V is TRBV28 and J is TRBJ1-4; TCRdb lists TRBD1, though no DNA is available to test this call. The CDR3 runs to 15 residues. The V gene's germline CDR1 is MDHEN and CDR2 SYDVKM. CDR3: CASSPTGYQNEKLFF.

The rearrangement uses TRBV6-5 and TRBJ2-5; there is no DNA to check the TCRdb D call of TRBD1. The CDR3 contains 17 residues. CDR1 MNHEY and CDR2 SVGAGI come from the germline V gene. This CDR3 reads CASSYSVDRDYQETQYF.

The chain's CDR3 is CASSFATQVGDEQYF. V is TRBV7-9 and J is TRBJ2-7. CDR1 and CDR2 from the germline V gene are SEHNR and FQNEAQ (reference sequence). This CDR3 spans 15 amino acids.

The CDR3 spells CSADAGTGLGETQYF. The chain combines TRBV29-1 with TRBJ2-5; there is no DNA to check the TCRdb D call of TRBD1. This CDR3 region has 15 residues. Germline lookup yields CDR1 SQVTM and CDR2 ANQGSEA.

This chain joins TRBV27 and TRBJ1-2; the TCRdb D gene call, TRBD1, has no DNA to confirm it. Germline V gene sequence: CDR1 MNHEY, CDR2 SMNVEV (reference sequence). The CDR3 contains 16 residues. Here the CDR3 reads CASSLRGGAGDYGYTF.

The chain combines TRBV7-9 with TRBJ2-1. Germline lookup yields CDR1 SEHNR and CDR2 FQNEAQ (reference sequence). This CDR3 region has 13 residues. CDR3 loop: CASTYNTYNEQFF.